These 32 T cell receptor beta chains were sequenced from one sample in a study of control samples from healthy donors and cancer patients. Measured with immunoSEQ multiplex PCR; TCRdb has only the in-frame clones, and not every one. The repertoire holds 150,000 to 200,000 clones, with 90% to 95% as singletons. Sequenced: blood. These receptors originate from a man aged 30-40 years in good health.

The genes are TRBV19 and TRBJ2-1; 13 bases align to TRBD2. The CDR3 runs 15 residues. Germline V gene sequence: CDR1 LNHDA, CDR2 SQIVND (reference sequence). The J segment lost 8 bases and the V segment lost 6 bases, leaving 7 bases of the junction unmatched. The CDR3 loop is CASRTSGGASYEQFF. The CDR3 coding sequence is TGTGCCAGTAGAACTAGCGGGGGGGCCTCTTATGAGCAGTTCTTC.

Concerning this clone: The sample carries other DNA sequences with the same CDR3. This chain joins TRBV3-1 (or the pseudogene TRBV3-2) and TRBJ1-1; TRBD1 is a possible D gene (5 bases). The ends were cut back, 4 bases at V and 1 base at J, with 10 bases in the middle. The CDR3 loop spans 14 amino acids. Per the germline V gene, CDR1 is LGHDT and CDR2 is YNNKEL (reference sequence). CDR3: CASSPSGPNTEAFF. The CDR3 region has the DNA TGTGCCAGCAGCCCCTCGGGGCCGAACACTGAAGCTTTCTTT.

The J gene is TRBJ2-7, the V gene TRBV11-2; D is unresolved. V was shortened by 2 bases and J by 2 bases, with 7 bases between the two germline ends. CDR1 SGHAT and CDR2 FQNNGV come from the germline V gene. This CDR3 has 13 amino acids. CDR3 nucleotides: TGTGCCAGCAGCTTACCAGACCCCTACGAGCAGTACTTC. This codes for CASSLPDPYEQYF.

Here the CDR3 reads CASSPLDGNEQFF. CDR3 nucleotide sequence: TGTGCCAGCTCCCCATTGGACGGAAATGAGCAGTTCTTC. The gene calls are TRBV18 and TRBJ2-1, with D hard to call. CDR3 length: 13 amino acids. Between the trimmed V and J ends, which lost 6 bases and 7 bases, there was a span of 13 bases. Germline CDR1 and CDR2: KGHSH and LQKENI.

V and J are TRBV28 and TRBJ2-7; 10 bases are a match to TRBD2. The CDR3 sequence is 15 residues long. Germline CDR1 and CDR2: MDHEN and SYDVKM. The trim removed 5 bases at V and 2 bases at J, leaving 6 bases unmatched. CDR3 sequence reads: CASSLQAGGPYEQYF. CDR3 sequence (DNA): TGTGCCAGCAGTCTCCAAGCGGGAGGGCCCTACGAGCAGTACTTC.

The chain carries TRBV18 and TRBJ1-1, with a weak D call TRBD1 (6 bases). The CDR3 runs to 15 residues. CDR1 KGHSH and CDR2 LQKENI come from the germline V gene. V dropped 6 bases and J dropped 3 bases, with 17 bases sitting between them. DNA of the CDR3: TGTGCCAGCTCGTCACAGCGGGCAGGGGACACTGAAGCTTTCTTT. Amino acids: CASSSQRAGDTEAFF.

The V gene is TRBV7-2, the J gene TRBJ1-3, with unresolved D. This CDR3 has 16 residues. Between the trimmed V and J ends, which lost 5 bases and 1 base, there was a span of 15 bases. Germline V lookup: CDR1 SGHTA, CDR2 FQGNSA. For the CDR3, the DNA is TGTGCCAGCAGCCAAGCGTCGGAGGGTTCTGGAAACACCATATATTTT. Amino acids: CASSQASEGSGNTIYF.

The chain recombines TRBV6-5 with TRBJ1-6; 9 bases are shared with TRBD1. Per germline, CDR1 MNHEY and CDR2 SVGAGI. The V gene end was trimmed by 5 bases and the J gene end by 10 bases; junction bases not matched to a gene: 9. CDR3 length equals 15 residues. The CDR3 sequence: CASSLRDRVGSPLHF. The CDR3, as DNA: TGTGCCAGCAGTCTCCGGGACAGGGTCGGGTCACCCCTCCACTTT.

The chain joins TRBV5-1 to TRBJ1-1; TRBD1 agrees at 7 bases. The CDR3 is 14 amino acids. CDR1 is SGHRS, CDR2 YFSETQ, per germline. The J segment lost 2 bases and the V segment lost 6 bases, leaving 7 bases of the junction unmatched. In DNA form, the CDR3 reads TGCGCCAGCAAGGACAGGACAGATAACACTGAAGCTTTCTTT. Translating gives CASKDRTDNTEAFF.

In its sample, this clone was seen once. This chain connects TRBV3-1 (or the pseudogene TRBV3-2) to TRBJ2-7; D may be TRBD2 (6 bases). The V end lost 6 bases, the J end lost 5 bases, and 20 bases lay between the germline ends. CDR1 LGHDT and CDR2 YNNKEL come from the germline V gene (reference sequence). The CDR3 extends over 15 amino acids. This CDR3 reads CASSSAGTRGNEQYF. DNA of the CDR3: TGTGCCAGCAGTTCCGCCGGGACGCGGGGCAACGAGCAGTACTTC.

The gene calls are TRBV4-1 and TRBJ1-3, with TRBD1 matching over 7 bases. Losses at the gene ends were 3 bases for V and 4 bases for J; bases not matched to a gene: 6. Looked up from germline, CDR1 is MGHRA and CDR2 is YSYEKL. The CDR3 has 15 residues. The chain's CDR3 is CASSQDRPGGNTIYF. CDR3 sequence (DNA): TGCGCCAGCAGCCAGGACAGGCCCGGAGGAAACACCATATATTTT.

The chain combines TRBV6-6 with TRBJ1-3, with 7 bases aligning to TRBD1. V lost 5 bases, J lost 0 bases, and 7 bases stayed unmatched. The CDR3 runs to 16 residues. The germline CDR1 and CDR2 sequences are MNHNY and SVGAGI (reference sequence). The CDR3 nucleotides are TGTGCCAGCAGTCCCAGGGGGGGCCTCTCTGGAAACACCATATATTTT. Residues: CASSPRGGLSGNTIYF.

The chain recombines TRBV15 with TRBJ2-1, with 7 bases that match TRBD1. Germline V gene lookup returns CDR1 LNHNV and CDR2 YYDKDF (reference sequence). This CDR3 comprises 15 residues. The V segment lost 4 bases and the J segment 5 bases; nucleotides outside the gene matches: 8. CDR3 bases: TGTGCCACCAGCACGACAGGGAAGGGGAACAATGAGCAGTTCTTC. Encoded protein: CATSTTGKGNNEQFF.

This chain joins TRBV19 and TRBJ2-7, with 12 bases aligning to TRBD2. CDR1 is LNHDA and CDR2 is SQIVND in the germline V gene (reference sequence). CDR3 length: 19 residues. The junction had 29 bases not matched to a gene; V was cut back by 11 bases and J by 9 bases. In DNA, the CDR3 is TGTGCCTACTGTAGAGGGGGAACTAGCGGGAGGCCAGACAGACTCGTGCAGTACTTC. Protein sequence: CAYCRGGTSGRPDRLVQYF.

V and J are TRBV19 and TRBJ1-5, with 9 bases fitting TRBD1. Germline V CDR1 and CDR2: LNHDA, SQIVND (reference sequence). The CDR3 loop spans 15 amino acids. The J segment lost 7 bases and the V segment lost 5 bases, leaving 9 bases of the junction unmatched. The CDR3 protein is CASSPGDRERQPQHF. The CDR3 DNA is TGTGCCAGTAGTCCGGGGGACAGGGAAAGGCAGCCCCAGCATTTT.

The CDR3 protein is CASSLGKTAPLGYTF. CDR3 nucleotide sequence: TGTGCCAGCAGCTTGGGGAAGACAGCTCCCCTCGGCTACACCTTC. The chain uses TRBV5-5 and TRBJ1-2; D is possibly TRBD1 (5 bases). CDR1 and CDR2 (germline): SGHKS, YYEKEE (reference sequence). Trimming removed 0 bases from V and 8 bases from J, with 17 bases in between. The CDR3 runs to 15 residues. Full variable domain (rest looked up from reference TRBV5-5 and TRBJ1-2): DAGVTQSPTHLIKTRGQQVTLRCSPISGHKSVSWYQQVLGQGPQFIFQYYEKEERGRGNFPDRFSARQFPNYSSELNVNALLLGDSALYLCASSLGKTAPLGYTFGSGTRLTVV.

The CDR3 region has the DNA TGTGCCAGCAGCCGGACAGGGACCATGAACACTGAAGCTTTCTTT. Amino acids: CASSRTGTMNTEAFF. This chain uses TRBV6-5 with TRBJ1-1, with 8 bases lining up with TRBD1. The germline CDR1 and CDR2 sequences are MNHEY and SVGAGI. With 6 bases clipped from V and 0 bases from J, the junction kept 6 bases outside the gene matches. The CDR3 is made up of 15 amino acids.

This clone was found once. This chain uses TRBV7-3 with TRBJ2-2, with D possibly being TRBD2 (6 bases). In germline, CDR1 is SGHTA, CDR2 FQGTGA. CDR3 length equals 15 residues. Trimming pared 5 bases from V and 8 bases from J, leaving 18 bases between. The CDR3 nucleotides read TGTGCCAGCAGCCCGGCGGGACGGAGCTTGGGGGAGCTGTTTTTT. Translation gives CASSPAGRSLGELFF.

The chain combines TRBV21-1 with TRBJ1-2. TRBV21-1 is tagged as a pseudogene. The CDR3 runs to 18 residues. For the CDR3, the DNA is TGTGCCAGCAGCAAAGGGGTCCAGCCCCGGATTTTTAACTATGGCTACACCTTC. It is translated as CASSKGVQPRIFNYGYTF.

CDR3 DNA sequence: TGTGCCAGTCACCCCACCCGACTAGCGGGAGGTTACAATGAGCAGTTCTTC. Translating it yields CASHPTRLAGGYNEQFF. V usage is TRBV14 and J usage is TRBJ2-1; 13 bases agree with TRBD2. The junction had 12 bases not matched to a gene; V was cut back by 9 bases and J by 4 bases. CDR1 SGHDN and CDR2 FVKESK come from the germline V gene. This CDR3 comprises 17 residues.

The V call is TRBV2, the J call TRBJ2-7; TRBD2 matches at 8 bases. V lost 3 bases and J lost 5; bases outside the gene matches: 9. The CDR3 has 15 residues. Germline V gives CDR1 SNHLY, CDR2 FYNNEI. The CDR3 DNA reads as TGTGCCAGCAGTGAGATCCCGGGAGGGTTACACGAGCAGTACTTC. Protein: CASSEIPGGLHEQYF.

The chain joins TRBV30 to TRBJ2-7, with D unresolved. Per the germline V gene, CDR1 is GTSNPN and CDR2 is SVGIG (reference sequence). V was clipped by 5 bases and J by 2 bases, with 7 bases between them. The CDR3 contains 11 residues. The CDR3 is CAWGVAYEQYF. For the CDR3, the DNA is TGTGCCTGGGGAGTAGCCTACGAGCAGTACTTC. The whole variable domain, filled in from reference TRBV30 and TRBJ2-7, reads SQTIHQWPATLVQPVGSPLSLECTVEGTSNPNLYWYRQAAGRGLQLLFYSVGIGQISSEVPQNLSASRPQDRQFILSSKKLLLSDSGFYLCAWGVAYEQYFGPGTRLTVT.

This chain joins TRBV29-1 and TRBJ2-1, with TRBD2 matching 10 bases. CDR1 is SQVTM and CDR2 is ANQGSEA in the germline V gene. There are 17 residues in the CDR3. V shed 4 bases, J shed 8 bases, and the junction held 17 bases outside the gene matches. The CDR3 loop reads CSVGPGLARKSPDEQFF. The DNA of the CDR3 is TGCAGCGTTGGACCGGGACTAGCGAGAAAAAGTCCCGATGAGCAGTTCTTC.

The V gene is TRBV29-1, the J gene TRBJ1-1, with D tentatively TRBD1 (5 bases). The CDR3 runs 12 residues. CDR1 is SQVTM and CDR2 is ANQGSEA in the germline V gene. Between the trimmed V and J ends, which lost 6 bases and 2 bases, there was a span of 10 bases. CDR3 in amino acids: CSVLDSNTEAFF. The DNA of the CDR3 is TGCAGCGTGCTTGACAGTAACACTGAAGCTTTCTTT.

The V and J genes are TRBV11-2 and TRBJ2-1, with TRBD2 as a possible D gene (5 bases). The V gene's germline CDR1 is SGHAT and CDR2 FQNNGV. The V end lost 2 bases, the J end lost 0 bases, and 17 bases lay between the germline ends. This CDR3 spans 18 amino acids. The CDR3 loop reads CASSLYRYRGSSYNEQFF. CDR3 DNA: TGTGCCAGCAGCTTATATCGTTACCGGGGTAGCTCCTACAATGAGCAGTTCTTC.

This chain links TRBV19 with TRBJ2-7, with no clear D. The germline V gene encodes CDR1 LNHDA and CDR2 SQIVND (reference sequence). Trimming shortened V by 6 bases and J by 1 base, and 16 bases separated the two germline ends. The CDR3 consists of 15 residues. The CDR3: CASSPLETGSYEQYF. CDR3 nucleotides: TGTGCCAGTAGCCCCCTGGAGACTGGTTCCTACGAGCAGTACTTC. Using reference TRBV19 and TRBJ2-7 for the parts outside the CDR3, the full variable domain is DGGITQSPKYLFRKEGQNVTLSCEQNLNHDAMYWYRQDPGQGLRLIYYSQIVNDFQKGDIAEGYSVSREKKESFPLTVTSAQKNPTAFYLCASSPLETGSYEQYFGPGTRLTVT.

This chain links TRBV6-6 with TRBJ1-1; 9 bases are shared with TRBD1. The V gene's germline CDR1 is MNHNY and CDR2 SVGAGI (reference sequence). The V and J ends lost 2 bases and 2 bases, in that order; junction bases with no gene match: 6. The CDR3 contains 16 residues. CDR3 nucleotides: TGTGCCAGCAGTTACGCTCGACAGGGGGAAAACACTGAAGCTTTCTTT. Translating gives CASSYARQGENTEAFF.

The chain is built from TRBV14 and TRBJ2-3; TRBD2 aligns across 7 bases. Germline CDR1 SGHDN, CDR2 FVKESK. This CDR3 is built from 16 residues. V lost 3 bases to trimming and J lost 4 bases; unmatched junction nucleotides: 10. The CDR3: CASSHSRAGVSDTQYF. CDR3 coding DNA: TGTGCCAGCAGCCATAGCAGGGCGGGAGTTTCAGATACGCAGTATTTT.

The CDR3, as DNA: TGTGCCAGCTCGTCAAGGGCAGGGGAAGCTTTCTTT. The encoded protein is CASSSRAGEAFF. The chain links TRBV3-1 (or the pseudogene TRBV3-2) to TRBJ1-1, with TRBD1 as a possible D gene (5 bases). V gave up 8 bases and J gave up 8 bases, with 15 bases separating them. CDR3 length: 12 residues. Germline lookup yields CDR1 LGHDT and CDR2 YNNKEL (reference sequence).

The sample holds one count of this clone. This CDR3 reads CASNPSPGQGVNEQFF. The CDR3 DNA is TGTGCCAGCAACCCCTCTCCGGGACAGGGGGTCAATGAGCAGTTCTTC. The rearrangement links TRBV25-1 to TRBJ2-1; 11 bases match TRBD1. Germline V gives CDR1 MGHDK, CDR2 SYGVNS. J lost 6 bases, V lost 7 bases, and 11 bases had no gene match. This CDR3 region has 16 residues.

In DNA, the CDR3 is TGTGCCAGCACCCCACGGGGGTATGGTGGTCAAAACATTCAGTACTTC. The encoded protein is CASTPRGYGGQNIQYF. V usage is TRBV2 and J usage is TRBJ2-4, with D possibly matching TRBD2 (6 bases). Germline CDR1 SNHLY, CDR2 FYNNEI. The ends were cut back, 7 bases at V and 5 bases at J, with 21 bases in the middle. The CDR3 spans 16 residues.

V usage is TRBV19 and J usage is TRBJ1-1, with D hard to call. Germline V lookup: CDR1 LNHDA, CDR2 SQIVND (reference sequence). This CDR3 spans 14 amino acids. V lost 3 bases and J lost 8, with 16 bases in between. In DNA, the CDR3 is TGTGCCAGTAGTATGGTAGATCCCGGGTCGGAAGCTTTCTTT. This translates into CASSMVDPGSEAFF.